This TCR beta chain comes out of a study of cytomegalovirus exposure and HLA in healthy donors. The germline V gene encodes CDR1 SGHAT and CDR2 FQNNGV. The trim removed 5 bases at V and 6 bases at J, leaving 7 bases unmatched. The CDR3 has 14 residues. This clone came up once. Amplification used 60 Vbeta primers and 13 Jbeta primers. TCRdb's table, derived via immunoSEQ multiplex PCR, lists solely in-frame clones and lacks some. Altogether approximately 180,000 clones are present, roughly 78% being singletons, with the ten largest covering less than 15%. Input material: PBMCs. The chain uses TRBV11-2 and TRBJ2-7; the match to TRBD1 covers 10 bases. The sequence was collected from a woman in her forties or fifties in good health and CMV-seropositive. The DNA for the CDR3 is TGTGCCAGCAGCGCCGGGACAGGGGCCGTCGAGCAGTACTTC. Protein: CASSAGTGAVEQYF.